These T cell receptor beta chains were read from a single sample in a study of blood T cell repertoires in COVID-19. The repertoire was sequenced with immunoSEQ multiplex PCR; TCRdb's copy has only in-frame clones and lacks some. This table holds 45,000 to 60,000 clones, approximately 88% found once. The source material was peripheral blood. The receptors derive from a man between 50 and 59 years old with active COVID-19. Each CDR3 is given with its conserved first and last residue. Fields, in order: J gene, V gene, clone size, D gene, CDR3 DNA, CDR3 protein. The D gene is left open where the match is weak. Not every row has a clone size; where given, it reads once, few, many or a size class.

j_gene: TRBJ1-2; v_gene: TRBV5-1; abundance: .; d_gene: TRBD1; CDR3nt: TGCGCCAGCAGCTTACAGGGGGACTATGGCTACACCTTC; CDR3aa: CASSLQGDYGYTF
j_gene: TRBJ1-2; v_gene: TRBV19; abundance: .; d_gene: .; CDR3nt: TGTGCCAGTAGTATACCGGGAGGTCACTATGGCTACACCTTC; CDR3aa: CASSIPGGHYGYTF
j_gene: TRBJ1-5; v_gene: TRBV6-5; abundance: .; d_gene: TRBD1; CDR3nt: TGTGCCAGCAGACCCGGGACAGGGGTCAATCAGCCCCAGCATTTT; CDR3aa: CASRPGTGVNQPQHF
j_gene: TRBJ2-3; v_gene: TRBV11-2; abundance: few; d_gene: TRBD1; CDR3nt: TGTGCCAGCAGCACGGTGGACAGGATGCAGTATTTT; CDR3aa: CASSTVDRMQYF
j_gene: TRBJ1-3; v_gene: TRBV25-1; abundance: once; d_gene: .; CDR3nt: TGTGCCAGCACTCCTAGGTCTGGAAACACCATATATTTT; CDR3aa: CASTPRSGNTIYF
j_gene: TRBJ2-3; v_gene: TRBV19; abundance: .; d_gene: .; CDR3nt: TGTGCCAGTAGCGCCGGGACTTTCACAGATACGCAGTATTTT; CDR3aa: CASSAGTFTDTQYF
j_gene: TRBJ2-5; v_gene: TRBV5-1; abundance: .; d_gene: .; CDR3nt: TGCGCCAGCAGCTTGGCGCGGGGCCCTCAAGAGACCCAGTACTTC; CDR3aa: CASSLARGPQETQYF
j_gene: TRBJ1-4; v_gene: TRBV6-5; abundance: .; d_gene: .; CDR3nt: TGTGCCAGCAGTCCGGTCGGCAGGGAGGATGAAAAACTGTTTTTT; CDR3aa: CASSPVGREDEKLFF
j_gene: TRBJ1-1; v_gene: TRBV5-6; abundance: .; d_gene: TRBD1; CDR3nt: TGTGCCAGCTTCACAGGGGTAAAGAGCGGAACTGAAGCTTTCTTT; CDR3aa: CASFTGVKSGTEAFF
j_gene: TRBJ2-3; v_gene: TRBV6-5; abundance: .; d_gene: .; CDR3nt: TGTGCCAGCAGTAAGCAGGGAACAGATACGCAGTATTTT; CDR3aa: CASSKQGTDTQYF
j_gene: TRBJ2-6; v_gene: TRBV4-3; abundance: .; d_gene: .; CDR3nt: TGCGCCAGCAGCCAAGGGGGCCGCTCTGGGGCCAACGTCCTGACTTTC; CDR3aa: CASSQGGRSGANVLTF
j_gene: TRBJ2-7; v_gene: TRBV7-2; abundance: few; d_gene: TRBD2; CDR3nt: TGTGCCAGCAGCCCGCCGGGACTAGCGGGGTTTCGCGAGCAGTACTTC; CDR3aa: CASSPPGLAGFREQYF
j_gene: TRBJ1-1; v_gene: TRBV5-4; abundance: .; d_gene: .; CDR3nt: TGTGCCAGCAGTACTACACAGGGGAACACTGAAGCTTTCTTT; CDR3aa: CASSTTQGNTEAFF
j_gene: TRBJ2-3; v_gene: TRBV5-1; abundance: .; d_gene: TRBD1; CDR3nt: TGCGCCAGCAAACAGGGGTCGGATACGCAGTATTTT; CDR3aa: CASKQGSDTQYF
j_gene: TRBJ1-5; v_gene: TRBV15; abundance: .; d_gene: .; CDR3nt: TGTGCCACTAAAGATCCGGGGAATCAGCCCCAGCATTTT; CDR3aa: CATKDPGNQPQHF
j_gene: TRBJ2-1; v_gene: TRBV7-3; abundance: .; d_gene: TRBD2; CDR3nt: TGTGCCAGCAGCTTTCGGTCTAGCGGGAGAGGCAATGAGCAGTTCTTC; CDR3aa: CASSFRSSGRGNEQFF
j_gene: TRBJ2-7; v_gene: TRBV21-1; abundance: .; d_gene: .; CDR3nt: TGTGCCAGCATCCACTTGCGGGGCGCCTCCTACGAGCAGTACTTC; CDR3aa: CASIHLRGASYEQYF
j_gene: TRBJ2-3; v_gene: TRBV6-6; abundance: .; d_gene: .; CDR3nt: TGTGCCAGCAGTTATCTCACAGATACGCAGTATTTT; CDR3aa: CASSYLTDTQYF
j_gene: TRBJ1-5; v_gene: TRBV29-1; abundance: .; d_gene: .; CDR3nt: TGCAGCGTTGTCTTGGGGGGGAGCGATCAGCCCCAGCATTTT; CDR3aa: CSVVLGGSDQPQHF
j_gene: TRBJ1-6; v_gene: TRBV7-2; abundance: once; d_gene: .; CDR3nt: TGTGCCAGCAGCCTGGGCCCTCTCTCCTATAATTCACCCCTCCACTTT; CDR3aa: CASSLGPLSYNSPLHF
j_gene: TRBJ1-4; v_gene: TRBV12-3/TRBV12-4; abundance: .; d_gene: .; CDR3nt: TGTGCCAGCAGTCTCACAGAAAAACTGTTTTTT; CDR3aa: CASSLTEKLFF
j_gene: TRBJ2-7; v_gene: TRBV5-6; abundance: once; d_gene: TRBD1; CDR3nt: TGTGCCAGCAGCATAGGGACAGGGGCTGGCGAGCAGTACTTC; CDR3aa: CASSIGTGAGEQYF
j_gene: TRBJ1-2; v_gene: TRBV25-1; abundance: .; d_gene: .; CDR3nt: TGTGCCAGCACCGGGGGGGGCACTTCGGCTCTCTATGGCTACACCTTC; CDR3aa: CASTGGGTSALYGYTF
j_gene: TRBJ2-1; v_gene: TRBV27; abundance: few; d_gene: .; CDR3nt: TGTGCCAGCAGCCGCCCACTTTCCTTCCACAATGAGCAGTTCTTC; CDR3aa: CASSRPLSFHNEQFF
j_gene: TRBJ2-5; v_gene: TRBV3-1/TRBV3-2; abundance: .; d_gene: TRBD2; CDR3nt: TGTGCCAGCAGCCTGCCTGGGGCTAGCGGTGAAGAGACCCAGTACTTC; CDR3aa: CASSLPGASGEETQYF
j_gene: TRBJ2-1; v_gene: TRBV27; abundance: .; d_gene: TRBD2; CDR3nt: TGTGCCAGCAGTTTATCCCTACTAGCGTCTGAGCAGTTCTTC; CDR3aa: CASSLSLLASEQFF
j_gene: TRBJ2-2; v_gene: TRBV7-8; abundance: .; d_gene: .; CDR3nt: TGTGCCAGCAGCCTGAGGTCCAGGGGCGCCGCCGGGGAGCTGTTTTTT; CDR3aa: CASSLRSRGAAGELFF
j_gene: TRBJ2-5; v_gene: TRBV5-4; abundance: .; d_gene: .; CDR3nt: TGTGCCAGCAGCTTGGAAAAGCGAAGGGGTCAAGAGACCCAGTACTTC; CDR3aa: CASSLEKRRGQETQYF
j_gene: TRBJ2-2; v_gene: TRBV7-2; abundance: .; d_gene: TRBD2; CDR3nt: TGTGCCAGCAGCTTAGTGTTGCAGGCGGGGGGCGCGACCGGGGAGCTGTTTTTT; CDR3aa: CASSLVLQAGGATGELFF
j_gene: TRBJ1-5; v_gene: TRBV5-1; abundance: few; d_gene: .; CDR3nt: TGCGCCAGCAGCTTGCTGCCCGACATGGAACCAAAGCATTTT; CDR3aa: CASSLLPDMEPKHF
j_gene: TRBJ1-5; v_gene: TRBV7-6; abundance: .; d_gene: .; CDR3nt: TGTGCCAGCAGTGCTGATGGGTACGGGAATCAGCCCCAGCATTTT; CDR3aa: CASSADGYGNQPQHF
j_gene: TRBJ2-7; v_gene: TRBV15; abundance: .; d_gene: .; CDR3nt: TGTGCCACCAGCAGAGTCCCACCAGGGCCAAGCATCTACTACGAGCAGTACTTC; CDR3aa: CATSRVPPGPSIYYEQYF
j_gene: TRBJ2-7; v_gene: TRBV5-1; abundance: once; d_gene: .; CDR3nt: TGCGCCAGCAGCTTAGTATACAGGGGAGGCTACGAGCAGTACTTC; CDR3aa: CASSLVYRGGYEQYF
j_gene: TRBJ1-6; v_gene: TRBV3-1/TRBV3-2; abundance: once; d_gene: .; CDR3nt: TGTGCCAGCAGCCAAAACAGCGGCGGGACACCCCTCCACTTT; CDR3aa: CASSQNSGGTPLHF
j_gene: TRBJ1-6; v_gene: TRBV7-6; abundance: few; d_gene: TRBD1; CDR3nt: TGTGCCAGCAGTTCGTCCGCCGGGACAGCCTCACCCCTCCACTTT; CDR3aa: CASSSSAGTASPLHF
j_gene: TRBJ1-2; v_gene: TRBV3-1/TRBV3-2; abundance: few; d_gene: .; CDR3nt: TGTGCCAGCAGCTCCCTGACAGGAGCTAACTATGGCTACACCTTC; CDR3aa: CASSSLTGANYGYTF
j_gene: TRBJ2-3; v_gene: TRBV5-6; abundance: .; d_gene: .; CDR3nt: TGTGCCAGCAGCCCCAGGACAGCCTCACTAGATACGCAGTATTTT; CDR3aa: CASSPRTASLDTQYF
j_gene: TRBJ2-1; v_gene: TRBV7-3; abundance: .; d_gene: .; CDR3nt: TGTGCCAGCAGCATCCACGGGACTTTCAACAATGAGCAGTTCTTC; CDR3aa: CASSIHGTFNNEQFF
j_gene: TRBJ2-7; v_gene: TRBV2; abundance: .; d_gene: TRBD2; CDR3nt: TGTGCCAGCGGGACTAGCGGATTCTACGAGCAGTACTTC; CDR3aa: CASGTSGFYEQYF
j_gene: TRBJ2-5; v_gene: TRBV6-5; abundance: .; d_gene: TRBD2; CDR3nt: TGTGCCAGCAGCGCTAGCGGGGGTAGAACCCAGTACTTC; CDR3aa: CASSASGGRTQYF
j_gene: TRBJ2-1; v_gene: TRBV5-1; abundance: .; d_gene: TRBD2; CDR3nt: TGCGCCAGCAGCTTGGTTACTAGCGGGAGGACCAATGAGCAGTTCTTC; CDR3aa: CASSLVTSGRTNEQFF
j_gene: TRBJ2-2; v_gene: TRBV9; abundance: .; d_gene: .; CDR3nt: TGTGCCAGCAGCCGCGAAGGGGGGGAACTCTACGCCGGGGAGCTGTTTTTT; CDR3aa: CASSREGGELYAGELFF
j_gene: TRBJ1-4; v_gene: TRBV6-2/TRBV6-3; abundance: .; d_gene: TRBD1; CDR3nt: TGTGCCAGCAGTTACTACGGACAGGGGGCCTTAAATGAAAAACTGTTTTTT; CDR3aa: CASSYYGQGALNEKLFF
j_gene: TRBJ2-1; v_gene: TRBV19; abundance: .; d_gene: .; CDR3nt: TGTGCCAGTAGTGGCAGTGCGATCGCAGGCGAGCAGTTCTTC; CDR3aa: CASSGSAIAGEQFF
j_gene: TRBJ2-7; v_gene: TRBV4-1; abundance: .; d_gene: TRBD1; CDR3nt: TGCGCCAGCAGCTTCCGGACAGGGGGGCCCTACGAGCAGTACTTC; CDR3aa: CASSFRTGGPYEQYF
j_gene: TRBJ2-7; v_gene: TRBV7-2; abundance: .; d_gene: TRBD1; CDR3nt: TGTGCCAGCAGCTTAGCGCGTCCGGGACAGGGTTTTTTCGAGCAGTACTTC; CDR3aa: CASSLARPGQGFFEQYF
j_gene: TRBJ2-2; v_gene: TRBV7-3; abundance: .; d_gene: TRBD2; CDR3nt: TGTGCCAGCAGCCGCGGACCGCAGCGGGGGGGGTCCGGGGAGCTGTTTTTT; CDR3aa: CASSRGPQRGGSGELFF
j_gene: TRBJ1-2; v_gene: TRBV4-2; abundance: .; d_gene: .; CDR3nt: TGTGCCAGCAGCCAAGAGACGGTCGGGGGTCCTGGCTACACCTTC; CDR3aa: CASSQETVGGPGYTF
j_gene: TRBJ1-4; v_gene: TRBV6-5; abundance: .; d_gene: .; CDR3nt: TGTGCCAGCAGTTATGACAGGACCTTTAATGAAAAACTGTTTTTT; CDR3aa: CASSYDRTFNEKLFF
j_gene: TRBJ1-1; v_gene: TRBV11-2; abundance: .; d_gene: .; CDR3nt: TGTGCCAGCAGCTTAGTAGCGGGGGCAGTCACTGAAGCTTTCTTT; CDR3aa: CASSLVAGAVTEAFF
j_gene: TRBJ1-2; v_gene: TRBV6-1; abundance: .; d_gene: .; CDR3nt: TGTGCCAGCAGTGAAGAAGGCGGGTATGGCTACACCTTC; CDR3aa: CASSEEGGYGYTF
j_gene: TRBJ2-5; v_gene: TRBV7-9; abundance: .; d_gene: .; CDR3nt: TGTGCCAGCAGCCGCCGACAAAAGGAGGGGGAGACCCAGTACTTC; CDR3aa: CASSRRQKEGETQYF
j_gene: TRBJ2-4; v_gene: TRBV7-2; abundance: .; d_gene: .; CDR3nt: TGTGCCAGCAGCCCCCGCCCGGGAACTGTAGCCAAAAACATTCAGTACTTC; CDR3aa: CASSPRPGTVAKNIQYF
j_gene: TRBJ1-2; v_gene: TRBV6-2/TRBV6-3; abundance: .; d_gene: .; CDR3nt: TGTGCCAGCAGCCCCTGGGGCAGTGGCTACACCTTC; CDR3aa: CASSPWGSGYTF
j_gene: TRBJ1-5; v_gene: TRBV7-2; abundance: .; d_gene: .; CDR3nt: TGTGCCAGCAGCTTAGGTGTCGCGGCCCAGCATTTT; CDR3aa: CASSLGVAAQHF